The next 26 T cell receptor beta chains were all read from a single sample in a study of T cell responses to AZD1222 COVID-19 vaccine (dated by TCRdb to about 2021). Sample time point, as interpreted from the label and publication: baseline before first vaccination. Libraries were prepared through the immunoSEQ multiplex PCR assay. Here the immuneACCESS table is served through TCRdb, limited to in-frame sequences with V and J called. Missing clones are a known gap in these copies; in checked studies unresolved V genes cover under half, and the rest lacks a known reason. For this sample the table gives 110,000 or so clones, of which 88% were detected only once. The top ten clonotypes cover less than 9.5% of the sample. The source was peripheral blood, collected on day 0 of AZD1222 vaccination. All receptors come from an adult in good health.

The DNA for the CDR3 is TGTGCCTGGAGTCAGCCCGACAGGGGGAATGACGGCTACACCTTC. Translation: CAWSQPDRGNDGYTF. This rearrangement joins TRBV30 to TRBJ1-2; 9 bases agree with TRBD1. CDR3 length: 15 amino acids. V lost 2 bases and J lost 8; bases outside the gene matches: 12. Germline V gene sequence: CDR1 GTSNPN, CDR2 SVGIG (reference sequence).

In nucleotides, the CDR3 is TGTGCCAGCAGTTTGGCCAGGGGGTATGGCTACACCTTC. Encoded protein: CASSLARGYGYTF. The chain combines TRBV12-3 or TRBV12-4 with TRBJ1-2, with TRBD1 matching 7 bases. The CDR3 length is 13 residues. Losses at the gene ends were 3 bases for V and 5 bases for J; bases not matched to a gene: 3.

This clone was detected once. The rearrangement links TRBV29-1 to TRBJ1-5; D not certain. This CDR3 has 12 residues. Trimming removed 4 bases from V and 3 bases from J, with 7 bases in between. Germline V gene sequence: CDR1 SQVTM, CDR2 ANQGSEA. The CDR3 spells CSVGGNNQPQHF. The CDR3 nucleotides read TGCAGCGTTGGAGGGAACAATCAGCCCCAGCATTTT.

This clone was picked up one time. V usage is TRBV4-1 and J usage is TRBJ2-1; D perhaps matches TRBD2 (5 bases). CDR3 length: 18 amino acids. Looked up from germline, CDR1 is MGHRA and CDR2 is YSYEKL. Trimming shortened V by 0 bases and J by 0 bases, and 15 bases separated the two germline ends. CDR3 nucleotide sequence: TGCGCCAGCAGCCAAGATCCGGGGTCGGTGATCTCCTACAATGAGCAGTTCTTC. Its protein is CASSQDPGSVISYNEQFF.

This clone was found once. CDR3 DNA sequence: TGTGCCAGCAGCTTTCGTAGCGGGAGCGCCAATGAGCAGTTCTTC. This codes for CASSFRSGSANEQFF. The chain links TRBV7-9 to TRBJ2-1; 9 positions agree with TRBD2. In germline, CDR1 is SEHNR, CDR2 FQNEAQ (reference sequence). This CDR3 has 15 residues. J lost 6 bases, V lost 3 bases, and 6 bases had no gene match.

V and J are TRBV7-9 and TRBJ2-1; 11 nucleotides line up with TRBD2. Germline-derived CDR1 and CDR2 are SEHNR and FQNEAQ (reference sequence). The CDR3 runs to 14 residues. After removal of 3 bases from V and 9 bases from J, the junction contained 4 bases not matched to a gene. CDR3 DNA sequence: TGTGCCAGCAGCTTTACTAGCGGGAGTAGTGAGCAGTTCTTC. Translating it yields CASSFTSGSSEQFF.

The chain recombines TRBV4-3 with TRBJ1-2; D gene uncertain. V lost 1 base and J 4 bases, leaving 16 bases between the germline ends. The V gene's germline CDR1 is LGHNA and CDR2 YSLEER. This CDR3 contains 16 residues. CDR3 nucleotide sequence: TGCGCCAGCAGCCAAGGGGGTCCGAGGGAGGGCTATGGCTACACCTTC. Translating gives CASSQGGPREGYGYTF.

The chain carries TRBV5-1 and TRBJ2-5, with a weak D call TRBD1 (5 bases). V lost 2 bases and J 5 bases, leaving 10 bases between the germline ends. The CDR3 sequence is 13 residues long. In germline, CDR1 is SGHRS, CDR2 YFSETQ. CDR3 loop: CASSLQVDETQYF. In nucleotides, the CDR3 is TGCGCCAGCAGCTTACAGGTGGATGAGACCCAGTACTTC. Using reference TRBV5-1 and TRBJ2-5 for the parts outside the CDR3, the full variable domain is KAGVTQTPRYLIKTRGQQVTLSCSPISGHRSVSWYQQTPGQGLQFLFEYFSETQRNKGNFPGRFSGRQFSNSRSEMNVSTLELGDSALYLCASSLQVDETQYFGPGTRLLVL.

This chain connects TRBV9 to TRBJ2-7; no clear D. Germline CDR1 is SGDLS and CDR2 is YYNGEE. V was shortened by 1 base and J by 5 bases, with 13 bases between the two germline ends. CDR3 length: 14 residues. The CDR3: CASSVQVSTDEQYF. The CDR3 nucleotides read TGTGCCAGCAGCGTACAGGTCTCAACTGACGAGCAGTACTTC.

The chain joins TRBV9 to TRBJ1-6; 9 bases fit TRBD1. J gave up 8 bases and V 3 bases, and 6 bases lay outside the gene matches. Germline V gives CDR1 SGDLS, CDR2 YYNGEE. The CDR3 covers 15 residues. The CDR3 nucleotides are TGTGCCAGCAGCGCCGCCGGGACAGGGCATTCACCCCTCCACTTT. Translating it yields CASSAAGTGHSPLHF.

CDR3 DNA: TGCGCCAGCAGCTTGGACCCGGGGTCCGGAAACACCATATATTTT. Translation gives CASSLDPGSGNTIYF. V usage is TRBV5-1 and J usage is TRBJ1-3; D gene unclear. V lost 0 bases to trimming and J lost 4 bases, with 11 bases between them. The germline V gene has CDR1 SGHRS and CDR2 YFSETQ. This CDR3 is built from 15 residues.

The chain is built from TRBV27 and TRBJ2-1; 7 nucleotides line up with TRBD2. The CDR3 runs to 16 residues. V was pared by 2 bases and J by 7 bases, with 11 bases of the junction left unmatched. Germline CDR1 is MNHEY and CDR2 is SMNVEV (reference sequence). The CDR3 DNA reads as TGTGCCAGCAGTTTACAGAGCACCCTCGGGAGGAATGAGCAGTTCTTC. Protein product: CASSLQSTLGRNEQFF.

The chain joins TRBV7-9 to TRBJ2-7, with D uncertain. CDR3 length: 11 residues. V dropped 4 bases and J dropped 2 bases, with 3 bases sitting between them. Germline CDR1 SEHNR, CDR2 FQNEAQ (reference sequence). CDR3: CASSSAYEQYF. Written as DNA, the CDR3 is TGTGCCAGCAGCTCGGCCTACGAGCAGTACTTC.

This chain uses TRBV19 with TRBJ2-1; D is undetermined. Germline CDR1 reads LNHDA; CDR2 reads SQIVND (reference sequence). The CDR3 runs 11 residues. V dropped 10 bases and J dropped 6 bases, with 10 bases sitting between them. The DNA of the CDR3 is TGTGCCACTTCATTACCCAATGAGCAGTTCTTC. Amino acids: CATSLPNEQFF.

In its sample, this clone was seen once. This sequence joins TRBV20-1 and TRBJ2-1; 10 bases are shared with TRBD2. This CDR3 has 18 amino acids. CDR1 and CDR2 (germline): DFQATT, SNEGSKA (reference sequence). The trim removed 3 bases at V and 1 base at J, leaving 12 bases unmatched. CDR3: CSASKASGSLRSYNEQFF. The CDR3 nucleotides read TGCAGTGCTAGTAAGGCTAGCGGGAGTCTGAGGTCCTACAATGAGCAGTTCTTC.

The CDR3 sequence is CASSYEKASYNEQFF. CDR3 bases: TGTGCCAGCAGTTACGAGAAGGCCTCCTACAATGAGCAGTTCTTC. The chain recombines TRBV6-5 with TRBJ2-1; D not certain. Germline loops: CDR1 MNHEY, CDR2 SVGAGI. Trimming cost V 2 bases and J 0 bases, with 8 bases left between them. There are 15 residues in the CDR3.

CDR3 amino acids: CSVVVQPNQPQHF. The CDR3 coding sequence is TGCAGCGTTGTTGTACAGCCAAATCAGCCCCAGCATTTT. The chain joins TRBV29-1 to TRBJ1-5; D is unclear. The CDR3 runs 13 residues. Germline loops: CDR1 SQVTM, CDR2 ANQGSEA. Deletions cut 4 bases from V and 4 bases from J, with 11 bases between.

The chain links TRBV4-1 to TRBJ2-5; no clear D. Germline CDR1 reads MGHRA; CDR2 reads YSYEKL. This CDR3 has 14 residues. V was cut by 0 bases and J by 0 bases, with 5 bases left in between. CDR3 protein: CASSQEPYQETQYF. The CDR3 region has the DNA TGCGCCAGCAGCCAAGAGCCGTACCAAGAGACCCAGTACTTC.

As regards this clone: In this CDR3 the conserved last residue, phenylalanine or tryptophan, is missing, so a read error is likely. No DNA is shown, since the ends of the CDR3 on it are uncertain; the CDR3 is the one TCRdb lists. The V and J genes are TRBV7-4 and TRBJ1-2. Germline V gene lookup returns CDR1 SGHVT and CDR2 SQSDAQ. Including both end residues, the CDR3 is 9 amino acids long. CDR3 protein: CASSPPRGD.

The chain has TRBV5-8 and TRBJ2-7; 9 bases fit TRBD2. The germline gives CDR1 SGHTS, CDR2 YDEGEE. This CDR3 spans 14 amino acids. The ends lost 4 bases at V and 0 bases at J; junction bases unmatched: 2. The CDR3 sequence is CASSGSGSSYEQYF. CDR3 nucleotides: TGTGCCAGCAGCGGTAGCGGGAGCTCCTACGAGCAGTACTTC.

This clone was counted between two and nine times. CDR3 loop: CASSQEVRGAEQFF. The CDR3 nucleotides are TGTGCCAGCAGCCAAGAGGTCAGGGGCGCTGAGCAGTTCTTC. The chain carries TRBV3-1 (or the pseudogene TRBV3-2) and TRBJ2-1, with a weak D call TRBD1 (6 bases). The V gene lost 0 bases and the J gene lost 9 bases, with 12 bases spanning the gap. CDR3 length: 14 residues. Germline V CDR1 and CDR2: LGHDT, YNNKEL (reference sequence).

The chain joins TRBV20-1 to TRBJ2-3; D gene unclear. V lost 3 bases and J lost 2, with 6 bases in between. This CDR3 region has 12 residues. Germline V gene sequence: CDR1 DFQATT, CDR2 SNEGSKA (reference sequence). CDR3 sequence reads: CSASQLTDTQYF. The CDR3, as DNA: TGCAGTGCTAGTCAACTCACAGATACGCAGTATTTT.

The V gene is TRBV24-1, the J gene TRBJ2-1, with 7 bases identical to TRBD2. The CDR3 has 14 residues. The ends lost 3 bases at V and 7 bases at J; junction bases unmatched: 5. The germline CDR1 and CDR2 sequences are KGHDR and SFDVKD. CDR3 nucleotides: TGTGCCACCAGTGATGGTATTAGCGGGAATGAGCAGTTCTTC. Residues: CATSDGISGNEQFF.

The genes are TRBV7-3 and TRBJ1-1; the D gene is possibly TRBD1 (6 bases). Germline lookup yields CDR1 SGHTA and CDR2 FQGTGA. This CDR3 has 14 amino acids. The V and J ends lost 6 bases and 1 base respectively, with 12 bases between them. CDR3 coding DNA: TGTGCCAGCAGTCCGACAGGTCAGAACACTGAAGCTTTCTTT. This encodes CASSPTGQNTEAFF.

The sample holds one count of this clone. This chain uses TRBV4-3 with TRBJ1-1; the D gene is possibly TRBD1 (5 bases). Germline CDR1 and CDR2: LGHNA and YSLEER. The CDR3 contains 14 residues. V was trimmed by 7 bases and J by 10 bases, leaving 22 bases between them. This chain's CDR3 is CASTHMKTGLGAFF. The CDR3 DNA reads TGCGCCAGCACGCACATGAAAACGGGACTCGGAGCTTTCTTT.

This chain connects TRBV6-6 to TRBJ2-1; D might be TRBD1 (6 bases). The ends were cut back, 9 bases at V and 9 bases at J, with 27 bases in the middle. Germline loops: CDR1 MNHNY, CDR2 SVGAGI (reference sequence). The CDR3 is 16 residues long. CDR3 DNA sequence: TGTGCCAGTAGCAGGGCCGGGACACGCAAAGGGGCTGAGCAGTTCTTC. It codes for CASSRAGTRKGAEQFF.